This TCR beta chain was sequenced in a study of immune evolution from preneoplasia to lung adenocarcinoma. Study results and caveats: Normal lung had the highest top T cell clone frequencies. Normal lung had highest clonality; later lesions appeared denser, more diverse.

On this clone: What it binds is not known.

TCRdb's copy holds only in-frame clones and misses some; the assay was immunoSEQ multiplex PCR. Of 6,600 or so clones listed, about 85% are singletons. V was clipped by 4 bases and J by 1 base; unmatched bases: 5. CDR3 length: 16 residues. Germline V lookup: CDR1 LNHDA, CDR2 SQIVND (reference sequence). The sequence derives from a person aged 50-75 years with lung adenocarcinoma. The specimen was FFPE invasive lung adenocarcinoma tissue. V and J are TRBV19 and TRBJ2-5; 11 nucleotides match TRBD1. DNA for the CDR3: TGTGCCAGTAGTACATTGGGACAGGGGGTCCAAGAGACCCAGTACTTC. Residues: CASSTLGQGVQETQYF. The full variable domain, rest sourced from reference TRBV19 and TRBJ2-5, is DGGITQSPKYLFRKEGQNVTLSCEQNLNHDAMYWYRQDPGQGLRLIYYSQIVNDFQKGDIAEGYSVSREKKESFPLTVTSAQKNPTAFYLCASSTLGQGVQETQYFGPGTRLLVL.